This T cell receptor (beta chain) was sequenced during a study of T cell clones after liver transplantation (dated by TCRdb to about 2019). Regarding the complete study: The samples were obtained from ITN030ST, a randomized trial that attempted immunosuppression withdrawal within 2 years after liver transplantation. Donor-reactive T cell clones were identified by TCRbeta sequencing following a pre-transplant mixed lymphocyte reaction and were subsequently tracked in post-transplant blood. Third party-reactive TCRbeta sequences from pre-transplant MLRs were also identified as an antigen-independent comparator for donor-reactive sequences. Three of the eight recipients were HCV-positive; the others were transplanted for non-autoimmune, non-viral indications. Until randomization at 12-24 months post-transplant, subjects were given standard immunosuppression, with no induction therapy. Tolerance was defined as complete immunosuppression withdrawal for at least one year with no rise in liver enzymes beyond twice the upper limit of normal. Blood samples were collected pre-transplant, then pre-randomization ahead of withdrawal, and finally post-randomization once withdrawal had either been completed or failed. Of the 8 liver transplant recipients making up the studied cohort, 3 were classified as tolerant and 5 as non-tolerant.

Points the paper makes about the study in general: The decline in donor-reactive sequences exceeded the decline in third party-reactive sequences, suggesting partial antigen-specific deletion that was unrelated to withdrawal success. In 5 of 8 subjects, regardless of tolerance or HCV status, circulating donor-reactive CD4 TCRbeta sequences dropped significantly post-transplant. Without allograft tissue specimens, donor-reactive T cells may have migrated into the graft rather than being deleted. Low numbers of available donor cells limited the measurable donor-reactive repertoire in a couple of subjects. Once repertoire turnover was taken into account, donor-reactive detection showed a significant reduction for CD4 in 7 of 8 subjects and for CD8 in 8 of 8. The conclusions were preliminary, being limited by small, heterogeneous patient numbers and by non-standardized post-transplant time points.

The trim is 4 bases for V and 1 base for J, with a gap of 8 bases between the germline ends. Its CDR3 holds 13 amino acids, cysteine through phenylalanine. Only the CDR3 DNA stays, 39 bases, in frame from base 1. According to the germline V gene, CDR1 reads SGHDT and CDR2 reads YYEEEE. Notes on this clone: Its antigen target is currently unknown. Base qualities were left out, and no much larger clone turns up one base away.

This specimen's time point label, interpreted: pre-transplant. Unstimulated PBMCs, after thawing, were stained for CD3, CD4 and CD8 and then FACS-sorted into CD3+CD4+ and CD3+CD8+ populations. All 8 studied subjects were randomized to immunosuppression withdrawal. The Qiagen DNeasy Blood and Tissue Kit was used for isolation of genomic DNA. Frozen genomic DNA underwent high-throughput TCRbeta CDR3 sequencing by immunoSEQ, including PCR amplification, mapping, bias correction and internal controls. The original methods were these. Only productive rearrangements were retained, and each unique TCRbeta sequence was defined by its CDR3 nucleotide sequence together with its V and J gene. For classification of a sequence as donor-reactive, at least 5-fold expansion in CFSE-low cells relative to unstimulated pre-transplant cells and a frequency of at least 0.01% were required. Minimum frequency thresholds were set for each subject based on the unstimulated sample with the lowest template count, ensuring at least 90% detection power. Repertoire turnover was measured by Jensen-Shannon divergence between the top 1000 TCRbeta sequences post- and pre-transplant. Two-sided Fisher's exact tests were used to test for changes in how often donor-reactive sequences were detected. Held by TCRdb, this immuneACCESS table contains in-frame sequences only and omits some clones. Under half of the omission traces to an unresolved V gene where checked; the cause of the rest is unknown. The DNA gave D and trimming, while V, J and clone size come from that table. The sample table holds 70,000 to 85,000 clones, of which about 80% were seen once. 0.45% to 0.65% of the sample lies in the top ten.

This receptor was identified in a human donor who received a liver transplant. This specimen was CD4+ T cells from blood, taken before liver transplant. The chain couples TRBV5-6 to TRBJ1-2, with an unclear D gene assignment. The nucleotide sequence is TGTGCCAGCAGCGATGATTATAACTATGGCTACACCTTC. The translation is CASSDDYNYGYTF.